Listed below are T cell receptor beta chains from one sample, sequenced in a study of T cell changes during pregnancy in multiple sclerosis. Measured with immunoSEQ multiplex PCR; TCRdb has only the in-frame clones, and not every one. The data hold about 55,000 clones, with 90% observed a single time. The sample in question was CD4+ T cells from peripheral blood mononuclear cells, obtained in the first trimester of pregnancy. Every receptor here comes from a female donor with multiple sclerosis, enrolled in a pregnancy study. CDR3s include the opening cysteine and the closing phenylalanine or tryptophan. A D gene is named only where the DNA matches it firmly. Clone size, where shown, is once, few, many, or a class for clones that have expanded.

>.|TRBV30|TRBJ2-3|TRBD2
CAWSVQRGGGDTQYF
TGTGCCTGGAGTGTACAGCGGGGGGGCGGGGATACGCAGTATTTT
>.|TRBV28|TRBJ2-2|.
CASSQRGGTGELFF
TGTGCCAGCAGCCAAAGGGGGGGGACCGGGGAGCTGTTTTTT
>.|TRBV28|TRBJ2-7|TRBD1
CVVSGQSYEQYF
TGTGTCGTCTCGGGACAGTCCTACGAGCAGTACTTC
>.|TRBV9|TRBJ2-4|TRBD1
CASSVTGTGGLAKNIQYF
TGTGCCAGCAGCGTGACCGGGACAGGGGGTTTAGCCAAAAACATTCAGTACTTC
>.|TRBV27|TRBJ2-7|.
CASSLRRGRDEQYF
TGTGCCAGCAGTTTAAGAAGGGGTCGCGACGAGCAGTACTTC
>few|TRBV19|TRBJ1-3|.
CASSTRGTGNTIYF
TGTGCCAGTAGTACTCGAGGAACTGGAAACACCATATATTTT
>.|TRBV5-6|TRBJ1-4|TRBD1
CASSSLPGQGTEKLFF
TGTGCCAGCAGCTCGCTCCCGGGACAGGGGACAGAAAAACTGTTTTTT
>.|TRBV9|TRBJ1-1|TRBD1
CASSSRQGLNTEAFF
TGTGCCAGCAGCTCACGACAGGGTCTGAACACTGAAGCTTTCTTT
>.|TRBV7-9|TRBJ2-5|TRBD1
CASSLKLLRDSEETQYF
TGTGCCAGCAGCTTAAAACTCCTCCGGGACAGCGAAGAGACCCAGTACTTC
>.|TRBV9|TRBJ2-3|.
CASSVSPTDTQYF
TGTGCCAGCAGCGTATCCCCTACAGATACGCAGTATTTT
>.|TRBV28|TRBJ1-4|.
CASSIQGSNEKLFF
TGTGCCAGCAGTATACAGGGTAGTAATGAAAAACTGTTTTTT
>.|TRBV13|TRBJ2-1|TRBD2
CATGAGGHFGEQFF
TGTGCCACCGGAGCGGGGGGGCACTTCGGTGAGCAGTTCTTC
>.|TRBV5-1|TRBJ1-2|.
CASSLNGGALSGYTF
TGCGCCAGCAGCTTGAATGGGGGGGCATTATCCGGCTACACCTTC
>.|TRBV18|TRBJ1-5|.
CASSTSPLASNQPQHF
TGTGCCAGCTCAACCTCTCCTCTGGCTAGCAATCAGCCCCAGCATTTT
>.|TRBV12-5|TRBJ2-1|TRBD2
CASGLQLAGAYNEQFF
TGTGCTAGTGGCCTGCAACTAGCGGGGGCCTACAATGAGCAGTTCTTC
>.|TRBV13|TRBJ2-1|TRBD2
CASSLGGLADSYNEQFF
TGTGCCAGCAGCTTAGGCGGTCTAGCGGACTCCTACAATGAGCAGTTCTTC
>.|TRBV19|TRBJ2-1|.
CASSMGFNRVLPDNEQFF
TGTGCCAGTAGTATGGGATTCAACAGGGTTCTTCCCGACAATGAGCAGTTCTTC
>once|TRBV11-3|TRBJ1-4|.
CASSLGGWGPDATNEKLFF
TGTGCCAGCAGCTTAGGGGGTTGGGGGCCAGATGCAACTAATGAAAAACTGTTTTTT
>.|TRBV28|TRBJ2-7|TRBD2
CASEGTSGSHEQYF
TGTGCCAGCGAGGGGACTAGCGGGAGTCACGAGCAGTACTTC
>.|TRBV15|TRBJ1-1|.
CATSRDEEAFF
TGTGCCACCAGCAGAGATGAGGAAGCTTTCTTT
>.|TRBV18|TRBJ2-4|TRBD2
CASSPGLAGVAKNIQYF
TGTGCCAGCTCACCTGGACTAGCGGGAGTCGCCAAAAACATTCAGTACTTC
>.|TRBV4-3|TRBJ1-5|.
CASSQEWTDNQPQHF
TGCGCCAGCAGCCAAGAATGGACTGACAATCAGCCCCAGCATTTT
>.|TRBV9|TRBJ2-2|TRBD1
CASSVTGSTGELFF
TGTGCCAGCAGCGTGACAGGGTCCACCGGGGAGCTGTTTTTT
>.|TRBV27|TRBJ1-5|TRBD1
CASSLRTGGQPQHF
TGTGCCAGCAGTTTAAGGACAGGGGGTCAGCCCCAGCATTTT
>.|TRBV5-1|TRBJ2-3|TRBD1
CASSLTGTGITDTQYF
TGCGCCAGCAGCTTGACAGGGACAGGGATCACAGATACGCAGTATTTT
>.|TRBV11-2|TRBJ2-5|TRBD2
CASSLGVSGRGGETQYF
TGTGCCAGCAGCTTAGGTGTTAGCGGGAGAGGGGGAGAGACCCAGTACTTC
>.|TRBV6-5|TRBJ1-6|.
CASSYSEAGGSLHF
TGTGCCAGCAGTTACAGTGAAGCCGGGGGATCCCTCCACTTT
>.|TRBV5-4|TRBJ2-1|.
CASSVVGASNEQFF
TGTGCCAGCAGCGTCGTGGGAGCGTCGAATGAGCAGTTCTTC
>.|TRBV21-1|TRBJ1-5|.
CASNEDRGGNQPQHF
TGTGCCAGCAATGAGGACAGGGGAGGCAATCAGCCCCAGCATTTT
>.|TRBV5-4|TRBJ2-5|TRBD1
CASSVGQGQETQYF
TGTGCCAGCAGCGTGGGACAGGGACAAGAGACCCAGTACTTC
>.|TRBV6-1|TRBJ1-5|TRBD1
CASSVDRGFNQPQHF
TGTGCCAGCAGTGTAGACAGGGGTTTCAATCAGCCCCAGCATTTT
>.|TRBV10-3|TRBJ2-7|.
CAISESNLASETYEQYF
TGTGCCATCAGTGAGTCTAATCTGGCTAGCGAGACCTACGAGCAGTACTTC
>once|TRBV4-1|TRBJ1-4|.
CASSHFITNEKLFF
TGCGCCAGCAGCCATTTTATAACTAATGAAAAACTGTTTTTT
>medium-sized|TRBV6-1|TRBJ1-5|.
CASMGLLSNQPQHF
TGTGCCAGCATGGGCCTCTTGAGCAATCAGCCCCAGCATTTT
>.|TRBV10-3|TRBJ2-3|.
CAISDTGLTDTQYF
TGTGCCATCAGTGACACAGGTCTGACAGATACGCAGTATTTT
>.|TRBV7-2|TRBJ1-3|.
CASSLGPASSGNTIYF
TGTGCCAGCAGCTTAGGCCCAGCTAGCTCTGGAAACACCATATATTTT
>.|TRBV7-3|TRBJ1-1|.
CASSLGDRENTEAFF
TGTGCCAGCAGCTTAGGCGACAGAGAGAACACTGAAGCTTTCTTT
>.|TRBV5-1|TRBJ2-7|.
CASSLVTGRYEQYF
TGCGCCAGCAGCTTGGTAACAGGGCGCTACGAGCAGTACTTC
>.|TRBV7-8|TRBJ2-4|TRBD2
CASSSRLAGEFNIQYF
TGTGCCAGCAGCTCCCGACTAGCGGGGGAATTTAACATTCAGTACTTC
>.|TRBV5-1|TRBJ2-2|.
CASSAIPPAAANTGELFF
TGCGCCAGCAGCGCAATACCACCAGCGGCCGCGAACACCGGGGAGCTGTTTTTT
>.|TRBV9|TRBJ2-1|TRBD2
CASSISGGSYNEQFF
TGTGCCAGCAGCATTAGCGGGGGGTCTTACAATGAGCAGTTCTTC
>.|TRBV5-4|TRBJ1-1|TRBD1
CASSTGTGGLGTEAFF
TGTGCCAGCAGCACCGGGACAGGGGGCTTGGGCACTGAAGCTTTCTTT
>once|TRBV19|TRBJ1-5|TRBD1
CASSRLGQGNSNQPQHF
TGTGCCAGTAGTAGATTGGGACAGGGAAATAGCAATCAGCCCCAGCATTTT
>.|TRBV4-1|TRBJ2-7|.
CASSQGGGGAYEQYF
TGCGCCAGCAGCCAAGGGGGGGGCGGAGCCTACGAGCAGTACTTC
>.|TRBV6-1|TRBJ1-2|.
CASSDHWGYTF
TGTGCCAGCAGTGACCACTGGGGCTACACCTTC
>.|TRBV10-3|TRBJ2-3|TRBD2
CAIRPGLAGGTDTQYF
TGTGCCATCAGACCCGGACTAGCGGGAGGTACAGATACGCAGTATTTT
>.|TRBV13|TRBJ1-1|TRBD1
CASSLNRQGETEAFF
TGTGCCAGCAGCCTAAATAGGCAGGGGGAAACTGAAGCTTTCTTT
>.|TRBV7-2|TRBJ2-4|.
CASSSQRTQTFLAKNIQYF
TGTGCCAGCAGCTCCCAACGGACTCAAACCTTTCTAGCCAAAAACATTCAGTACTTC
>.|TRBV11-3|TRBJ2-2|.
CASSLALYTGELFF
TGTGCCAGCAGCTTAGCCCTCTACACCGGGGAGCTGTTTTTT
>.|TRBV29-1|TRBJ1-1|.
CSVGWGQTNTEAFF
TGCAGCGTTGGCTGGGGACAAACGAACACTGAAGCTTTCTTT
>.|TRBV5-6|TRBJ2-7|.
CASSLVGRGDHEQYF
TGTGCCAGCAGCTTGGTAGGCAGGGGAGACCACGAGCAGTACTTC
>.|TRBV7-9|TRBJ2-3|.
CASRRLASFTDTQYF
TGTGCCAGCAGACGGCTAGCCTCCTTCACAGATACGCAGTATTTT
>.|TRBV9|TRBJ1-2|.
CASSVVSDGGNAGNGYTF
TGTGCCAGCAGCGTAGTATCGGATGGAGGAAACGCCGGGAATGGCTACACCTTC
>.|TRBV10-3|TRBJ2-1|TRBD1
CAISESRDRGNEQFF
TGTGCCATCAGTGAGTCTAGGGACAGGGGGAATGAGCAGTTCTTC
>.|TRBV5-1|TRBJ2-1|.
CASSLNSLGNEQFF
TGCGCCAGCAGCTTGAATAGCCTTGGGAATGAGCAGTTCTTC